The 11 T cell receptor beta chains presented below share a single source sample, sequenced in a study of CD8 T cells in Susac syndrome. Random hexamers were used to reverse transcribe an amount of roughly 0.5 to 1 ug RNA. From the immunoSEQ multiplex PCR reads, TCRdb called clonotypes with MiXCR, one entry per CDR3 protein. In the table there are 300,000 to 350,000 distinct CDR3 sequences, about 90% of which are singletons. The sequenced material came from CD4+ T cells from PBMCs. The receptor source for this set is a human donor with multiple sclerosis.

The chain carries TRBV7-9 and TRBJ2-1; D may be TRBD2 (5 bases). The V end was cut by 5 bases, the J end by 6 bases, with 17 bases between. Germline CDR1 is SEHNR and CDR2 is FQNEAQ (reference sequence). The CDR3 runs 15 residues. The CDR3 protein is CASSLARVGINEQFF. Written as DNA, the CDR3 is TGTGCCAGCAGCCTCGCGCGGGTGGGAATCAATGAGCAGTTCTTC.

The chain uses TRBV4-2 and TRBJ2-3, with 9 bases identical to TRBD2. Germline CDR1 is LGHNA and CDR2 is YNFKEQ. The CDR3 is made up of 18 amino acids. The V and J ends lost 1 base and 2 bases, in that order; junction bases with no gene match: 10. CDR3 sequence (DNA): TGTGCCAGCAGCCAAGCGGCGGGGGGGCCGGAGGACACAGATACGCAGTATTTT. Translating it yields CASSQAAGGPEDTDTQYF.

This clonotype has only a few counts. CDR3 sequence (DNA): TGTGCCTTCGACAGGGCGATGAACACTGAAGCTTTCTTT. Translating it yields CAFDRAMNTEAFF. The V gene is TRBV30, the J gene TRBJ1-1; TRBD1 matches at 7 bases. Germline CDR1 and CDR2: GTSNPN and SVGIG (reference sequence). J was trimmed by 0 bases and V by 7 bases; bases with no gene match: 5. There are 13 residues in the CDR3.

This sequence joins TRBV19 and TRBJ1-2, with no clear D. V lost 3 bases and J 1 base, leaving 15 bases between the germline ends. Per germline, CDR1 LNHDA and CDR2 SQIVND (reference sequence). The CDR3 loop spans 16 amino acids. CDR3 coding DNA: TGTGCCAGTAGTATTTTCTTTAGGGCTGATAACTATGGCTACACCTTC. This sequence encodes CASSIFFRADNYGYTF.

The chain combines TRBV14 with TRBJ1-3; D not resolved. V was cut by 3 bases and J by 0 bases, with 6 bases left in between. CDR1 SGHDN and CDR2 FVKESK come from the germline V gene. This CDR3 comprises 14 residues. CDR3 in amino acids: CASSQHVSGNTIYF. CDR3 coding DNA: TGTGCCAGCAGCCAGCACGTCTCTGGAAACACCATATATTTT.

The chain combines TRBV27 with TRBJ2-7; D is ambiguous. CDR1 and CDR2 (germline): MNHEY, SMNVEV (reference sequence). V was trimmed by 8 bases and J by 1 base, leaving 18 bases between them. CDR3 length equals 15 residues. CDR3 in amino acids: CASGDAGAGSYEQYF. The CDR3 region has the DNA TGTGCCAGCGGCGATGCAGGAGCTGGGTCCTACGAGCAGTACTTC.

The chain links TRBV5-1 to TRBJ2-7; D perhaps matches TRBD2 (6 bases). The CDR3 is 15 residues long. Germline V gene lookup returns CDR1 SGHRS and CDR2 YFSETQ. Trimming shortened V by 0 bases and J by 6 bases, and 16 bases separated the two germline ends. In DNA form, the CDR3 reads TGCGCCAGCAGCTTGGTCCTAGCGAAGGCCGCCGAGCAGTACTTC. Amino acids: CASSLVLAKAAEQYF. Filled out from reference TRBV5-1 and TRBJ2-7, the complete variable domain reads KAGVTQTPRYLIKTRGQQVTLSCSPISGHRSVSWYQQTPGQGLQFLFEYFSETQRNKGNFPGRFSGRQFSNSRSEMNVSTLELGDSALYLCASSLVLAKAAEQYFGPGTRLTVT.

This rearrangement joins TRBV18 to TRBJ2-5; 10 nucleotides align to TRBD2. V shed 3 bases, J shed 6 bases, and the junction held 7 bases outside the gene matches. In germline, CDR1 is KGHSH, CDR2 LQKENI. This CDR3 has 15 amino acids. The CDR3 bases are TGTGCCAGCTCACCGACGGAACTAGCGGGAAAGACCCAGTACTTC. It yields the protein CASSPTELAGKTQYF.

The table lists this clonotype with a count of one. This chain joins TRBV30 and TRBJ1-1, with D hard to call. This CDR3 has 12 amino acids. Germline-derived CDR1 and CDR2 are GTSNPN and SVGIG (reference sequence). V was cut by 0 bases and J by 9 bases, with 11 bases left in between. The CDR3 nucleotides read TGTGCCTGGAGTGTACTCTTGGGGAAAGCTTTCTTT. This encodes CAWSVLLGKAFF.

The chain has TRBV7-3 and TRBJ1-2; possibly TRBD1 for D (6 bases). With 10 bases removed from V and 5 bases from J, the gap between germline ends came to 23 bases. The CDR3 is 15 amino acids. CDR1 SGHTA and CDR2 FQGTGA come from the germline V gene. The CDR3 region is CATPGLGAHRYGYTF. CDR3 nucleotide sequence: TGTGCCACACCCGGTTTGGGGGCGCACCGATATGGCTACACCTTC.

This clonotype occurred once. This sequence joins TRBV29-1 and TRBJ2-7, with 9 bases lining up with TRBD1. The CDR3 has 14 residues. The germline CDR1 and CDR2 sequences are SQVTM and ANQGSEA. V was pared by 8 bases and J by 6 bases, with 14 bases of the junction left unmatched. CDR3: CSTGSGTGFGEQYF. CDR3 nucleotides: TGCAGCACCGGCTCCGGGACAGGGTTCGGCGAGCAGTACTTC.